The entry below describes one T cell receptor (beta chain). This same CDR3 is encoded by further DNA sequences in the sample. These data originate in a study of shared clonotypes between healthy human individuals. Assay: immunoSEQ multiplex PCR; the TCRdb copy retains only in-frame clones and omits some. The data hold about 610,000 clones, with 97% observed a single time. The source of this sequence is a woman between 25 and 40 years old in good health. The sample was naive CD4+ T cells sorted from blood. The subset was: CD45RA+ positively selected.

This CDR3 reads CASSPGTGGYEQYF. CDR3 nucleotides: TGTGCCAGCTCACCAGGGACAGGGGGCTACGAGCAGTACTTC. The chain is built from TRBV18 and TRBJ2-7; 11 bases are shared with TRBD1. Germline V gene data show CDR1 as KGHSH and CDR2 as LQKENI. Germline trimming cut 2 bases from V and 3 bases from J; bases unmatched to any gene: 0. CDR3 length equals 14 residues.